This entry features one T cell receptor (beta chain) sequence. Its antigen is unidentified. This entry belongs to a study of OX40 agonist ivuxolimab in advanced cancers. Overall study context: Partial responses occurred in Three dose-escalation patients, one with hepatocellular carcinoma and two with cutaneous melanoma. Study-level results: With doses of 0.1-3.0 mg/kg, partial responders showed among the lowest clonal expansion.

Assay: immunoSEQ multiplex PCR; the TCRdb copy retains only in-frame clones and omits some. Seen here are 74,000 or so clones, roughly 90% observed once, and the top ten hold 8% to 10%. CDR1 SNHLY and CDR2 FYNNEI come from the germline V gene. V was clipped by 3 bases and J by 8 bases; unmatched bases: 4. The CDR3 has 12 amino acids. The V call is TRBV2, the J call TRBJ2-7, with 7 positions matching TRBD1. The TCR was taken from an adult with an advanced solid tumor such as melanoma, head and neck, liver or kidney cancer. The source material was CD4+ or CD8+ T cells sorted from blood, sampled in a trial of the OX40 agonist ivuxolimab. CDR3 nucleotides: TGTGCCAGCAGTGATCACAGGGGTAAGCAGTACTTC. Translation: CASSDHRGKQYF.